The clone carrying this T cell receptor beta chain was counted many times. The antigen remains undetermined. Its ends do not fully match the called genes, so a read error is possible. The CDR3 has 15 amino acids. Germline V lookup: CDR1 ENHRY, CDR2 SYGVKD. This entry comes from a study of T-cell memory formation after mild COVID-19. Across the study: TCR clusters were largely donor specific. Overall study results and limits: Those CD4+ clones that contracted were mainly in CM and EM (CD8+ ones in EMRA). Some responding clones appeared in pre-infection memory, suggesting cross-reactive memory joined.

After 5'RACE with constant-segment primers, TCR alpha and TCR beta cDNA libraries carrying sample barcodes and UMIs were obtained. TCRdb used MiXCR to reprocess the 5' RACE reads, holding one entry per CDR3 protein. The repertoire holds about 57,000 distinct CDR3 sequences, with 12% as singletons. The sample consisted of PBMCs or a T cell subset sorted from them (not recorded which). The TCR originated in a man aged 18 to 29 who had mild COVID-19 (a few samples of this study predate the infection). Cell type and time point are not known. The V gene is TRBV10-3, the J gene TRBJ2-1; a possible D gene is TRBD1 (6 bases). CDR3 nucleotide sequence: TGTGCCGTCAGGGGCATGGGCGGGCCATACAATGAGCAGTTCTTC. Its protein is CAVRGMGGPYNEQFF.